This T cell receptor beta chain emerged from a study of early stage breast cancer tumors. For this clone: Its specificity is unknown.

Trimming at V came to 5 bases and at J to 4 bases, leaving 7 bases not matched to a gene. Germline CDR1 and CDR2: MDHEN and SYDVKM. The CDR3 extends over 15 amino acids. Each sample had two DNA replicates, roughly 0.48 ug blood or roughly 1.5 ug tissue. TCRdb's table, derived via immunoSEQ multiplex PCR, lists solely in-frame clones and lacks some. The table lists about 48,000 clones, 65% to 90% of them singletons, with 1.4% in the top ten. Study-level results: Most shared enriched TCRB sequences were commonly generated ones.

The gene calls are TRBV28 and TRBJ1-2; 10 bases are a match to TRBD1. Sequenced: blood. This sequence originates from a person between 45 and 65 years old with breast cancer. CDR3 region: CASSNDRGLPYGYTF. CDR3 nucleotides: TGTGCCAGCAGTAACGACAGGGGGCTTCCCTATGGCTACACCTTC.